A single sample is the source of the 17 T cell receptor beta chains below, sequenced in a study of shared clonotypes between healthy human individuals. Measured with immunoSEQ multiplex PCR; TCRdb has only the in-frame clones, and not every one. Of under 2,000,000 clones listed, approximately 94% are singletons. Terminally differentiated effector memory CD45RA+ cells were excluded by CCR7 positive selection of CD45RO-negative cells. The sample consisted of naive CD8+ T cells sorted from blood. These receptor sequences come from a man aged 18 to 30 in good health.

The V gene is TRBV14, the J gene TRBJ1-6; no firm D call. CDR1 SGHDN and CDR2 FVKESK come from the germline V gene. Trimming pared 0 bases from V and 14 bases from J, leaving 17 bases between. The CDR3 is 15 amino acids. The DNA of the CDR3 is TGTGCCAGCAGCCAAGATTTAGACGAAATAGGAACCCTCCACTTT. It encodes CASSQDLDEIGTLHF.

The chain combines TRBV7-2 with TRBJ1-1; 7 positions match TRBD1. V dropped 3 bases and J dropped 7; count of bases not matched to a gene: 2. CDR3 length: 12 amino acids. Germline-derived CDR1 and CDR2 are SGHTA and FQGNSA. The CDR3 DNA sequence: TGTGCCAGCAGCTTGGGGACAGATGAAGCTTTCTTT. This codes for CASSLGTDEAFF.

The chain recombines TRBV25-1 with TRBJ2-1, with D maybe TRBD2 (6 bases). This CDR3 region has 16 residues. V lost 2 bases and J lost 9, with 20 bases in between. Germline V CDR1 and CDR2: MGHDK, SYGVNS. The CDR3 loop reads CASSEGVTGVRSEQFF. In nucleotides, the CDR3 is TGTGCCAGCAGTGAAGGAGTAACGGGAGTGAGGTCTGAGCAGTTCTTC.

This rearrangement joins TRBV27 to TRBJ2-3; 8 bases line up with TRBD1. After removal of 4 bases from V and 4 bases from J, the junction contained 16 bases not matched to a gene. The CDR3 sequence is 18 residues long. The germline gives CDR1 MNHEY, CDR2 SMNVEV (reference sequence). CDR3 loop: CASSWGQVVAGYADTQYF. DNA for the CDR3: TGTGCCAGCAGTTGGGGACAGGTGGTGGCGGGGTACGCAGATACGCAGTATTTT.

The chain has TRBV6-5 and TRBJ2-5; TRBD1 matches at 7 bases. J was trimmed by 4 bases and V by 5 bases; bases with no gene match: 7. Germline V gene sequence: CDR1 MNHEY, CDR2 SVGAGI. The CDR3 runs to 14 residues. In DNA form, the CDR3 reads TGTGCCAGCAGTCGGACAGGTGGGGGAGAGACCCAGTACTTC. Encoded protein: CASSRTGGGETQYF.

The CDR3 DNA is TGTGCCTGGAGTGTACCAGGTAGCGGGAGAATCGGGGAGCTGTTTTTT. Translation gives CAWSVPGSGRIGELFF. The J gene is TRBJ2-2, the V gene TRBV30; TRBD2 matches 9 bases. Germline CDR1 and CDR2: GTSNPN and SVGIG (reference sequence). The CDR3 is 16 amino acids. V lost 0 bases, J lost 7 bases, and 9 bases stayed unmatched.

V is TRBV11-2 and J is TRBJ2-3; D might be TRBD1 (5 bases). The CDR3 spans 12 residues. V was cut by 6 bases and J by 7 bases, with 11 bases left in between. Germline V gives CDR1 SGHAT, CDR2 FQNNGV. The CDR3, as DNA: TGTGCCAGCAGTTCCGACAGATATACGCAGTATTTT. It encodes CASSSDRYTQYF.

The CDR3 is CASSLAWQGTYEQYF. The CDR3 DNA reads TGTGCCAGCAGCTTAGCGTGGCAGGGTACCTACGAGCAGTACTTC. The chain is built from TRBV7-8 and TRBJ2-7; maybe TRBD1 (5 bases). Trimming took off 0 bases at V and 2 bases at J, with 11 bases between the two ends. This CDR3 comprises 15 residues. The germline V gene has CDR1 SGHVS and CDR2 FQNEAQ.

The genes are TRBV27 and TRBJ2-3; D perhaps matches TRBD2 (7 bases). This CDR3 region has 15 residues. The V and J ends lost 7 bases and 4 bases respectively, with 18 bases between them. Germline CDR1 reads MNHEY; CDR2 reads SMNVEV (reference sequence). CDR3 sequence (DNA): TGTGCCAGCACCCTGGGGGGGGGCCTAGCAGATACGCAGTATTTT. Translation: CASTLGGGLADTQYF.

The genes are TRBV5-6 and TRBJ1-1; 7 bases match TRBD1. J lost 10 bases, V lost 3 bases, and 9 bases had no gene match. Per the germline V gene, CDR1 is SGHDT and CDR2 is YYEEEE. This CDR3 has 13 amino acids. The CDR3 DNA reads TGTGCCAGCAGCTCCGGGACAGCCGGTGGAGCTTTCTTT. Translation gives CASSSGTAGGAFF.

The rearrangement links TRBV21-1 to TRBJ1-4. TRBV21-1 is assigned pseudogene status. The CDR3 contains 13 residues. The CDR3 nucleotides are TGTGCCAGCAGCAAACTGGACGGGGAAAAACTGTTTTTT. Its protein is CASSKLDGEKLFF.

The chain uses TRBV28 and TRBJ1-6; D not certain. The ends were cut back, 7 bases at V and 7 bases at J, with 11 bases in the middle. This CDR3 is 13 amino acids long. Per germline, CDR1 MDHEN and CDR2 SYDVKM. The CDR3 spells CASTPRTNSPLHF. The CDR3 DNA sequence: TGTGCCAGCACCCCCCGGACGAATTCACCCCTCCACTTT.

The chain employs TRBV27 and TRBJ1-5; D might be TRBD1 (5 bases). V lost 8 bases, J lost 2 bases, and 10 bases lay in between. The CDR3 covers 13 residues. The germline CDR1 and CDR2 sequences are MNHEY and SMNVEV (reference sequence). CDR3 in amino acids: CASRRGGNQPQHF. CDR3 sequence (DNA): TGTGCCAGCCGTCGGGGCGGCAATCAGCCCCAGCATTTT.

This chain links TRBV7-3 with TRBJ1-5, with a weak D call TRBD1 (6 bases). CDR1 SGHTA and CDR2 FQGTGA come from the germline V gene. The CDR3 length is 17 residues. V shed 0 bases and J shed 1 base, with 13 bases lying between them. In nucleotides, the CDR3 is TGTGCCAGCAGCTTAACGGGGCCAGGGGCAAGCAATCAGCCCCAGCATTTT. It encodes CASSLTGPGASNQPQHF.

The gene calls are TRBV13 and TRBJ2-2, with 8 bases that match TRBD2. Germline values: CDR1 PRHDT, CDR2 FYEKMQ (reference sequence). Trimming removed 3 bases from V and 0 bases from J; junction bases left unmatched: 6. The CDR3 has 17 amino acids. CDR3 amino acids: CASSFTPGLANTGELFF. The CDR3 DNA follows: TGTGCCAGCAGCTTCACCCCGGGACTAGCGAACACCGGGGAGCTGTTTTTT.

This rearrangement joins TRBV2 to TRBJ2-7; 7 bases line up with TRBD2. The CDR3 contains 17 residues. V shed 2 bases, J shed 1 base, and the junction held 11 bases outside the gene matches. Germline V CDR1 and CDR2: SNHLY, FYNNEI. The CDR3 DNA follows: TGTGCCAGCAGTGAAACCGATCATGGGGGGGAATCCTACGAGCAGTACTTC. As protein: CASSETDHGGESYEQYF.

The V gene is TRBV7-2, the J gene TRBJ2-7, with D tentatively TRBD2 (6 bases). Per germline, CDR1 SGHTA and CDR2 FQGNSA. This CDR3 is 13 amino acids long. V was cut by 11 bases and J by 0 bases, with 14 bases left in between. CDR3 in amino acids: CAVAVPSSYEQYF. The CDR3 DNA sequence: TGTGCCGTAGCGGTTCCTAGCTCCTACGAGCAGTACTTC.